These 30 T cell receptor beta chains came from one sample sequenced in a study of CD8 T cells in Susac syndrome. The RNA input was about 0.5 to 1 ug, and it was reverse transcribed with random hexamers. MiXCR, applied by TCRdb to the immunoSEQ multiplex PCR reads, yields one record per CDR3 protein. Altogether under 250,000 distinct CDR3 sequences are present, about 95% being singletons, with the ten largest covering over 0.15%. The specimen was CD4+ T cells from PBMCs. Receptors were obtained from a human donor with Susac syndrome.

In DNA form, the CDR3 reads TGTGCCAGCAGCGCCACGTGGGACTCCAAAAACATTCAGTACTTC. This gives the protein CASSATWDSKNIQYF. The chain recombines TRBV7-8 with TRBJ2-4; tentatively, D is TRBD2 (6 bases). Between the trimmed V and J ends, which lost 5 bases and 2 bases, there was a span of 13 bases. The CDR3 runs to 15 residues. Per the germline V gene, CDR1 is SGHVS and CDR2 is FQNEAQ.

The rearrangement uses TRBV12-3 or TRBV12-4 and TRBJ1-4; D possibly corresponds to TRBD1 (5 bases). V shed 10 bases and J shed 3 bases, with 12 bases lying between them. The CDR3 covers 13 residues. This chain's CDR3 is CATSGQPNEKLFF. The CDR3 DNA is TGTGCCACCTCGGGGCAGCCTAATGAAAAACTGTTTTTT.

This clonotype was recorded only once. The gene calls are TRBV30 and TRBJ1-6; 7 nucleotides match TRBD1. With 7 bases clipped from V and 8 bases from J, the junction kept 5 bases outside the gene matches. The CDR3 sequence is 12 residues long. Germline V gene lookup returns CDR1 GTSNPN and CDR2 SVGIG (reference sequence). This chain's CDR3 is CAFKGGDSPLHF. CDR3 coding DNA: TGTGCCTTCAAAGGGGGCGATTCACCCCTCCACTTT.

The DNA for the CDR3 is TGTGCCAGCAGCCCCCATTCGGGACTAGCGGGGTTGGATACGCAGTATTTT. Translated: CASSPHSGLAGLDTQYF. J is TRBJ2-3 and V is TRBV9; 13 positions agree with TRBD2. After removal of 4 bases from V and 6 bases from J, the junction contained 11 bases not matched to a gene. Looked up from germline, CDR1 is SGDLS and CDR2 is YYNGEE. The CDR3 runs 17 residues.

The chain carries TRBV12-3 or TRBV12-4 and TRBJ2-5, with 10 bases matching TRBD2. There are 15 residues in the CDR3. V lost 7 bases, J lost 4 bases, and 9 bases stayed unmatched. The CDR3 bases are TGTGCCAGCACCCCATCAGCGGGGGGGCGAGAGACCCAGTACTTC. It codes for CASTPSAGGRETQYF.

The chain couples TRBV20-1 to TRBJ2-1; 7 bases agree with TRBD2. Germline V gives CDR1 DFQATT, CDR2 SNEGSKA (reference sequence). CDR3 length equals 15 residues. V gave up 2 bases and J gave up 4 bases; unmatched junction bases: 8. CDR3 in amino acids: CSARRPSGQYNEQFF. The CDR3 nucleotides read TGCAGTGCTAGAAGGCCTAGCGGCCAATACAATGAGCAGTTCTTC.

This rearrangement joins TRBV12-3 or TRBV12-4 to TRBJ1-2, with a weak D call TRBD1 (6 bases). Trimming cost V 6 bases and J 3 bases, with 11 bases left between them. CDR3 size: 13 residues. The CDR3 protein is CASRSRGDYGYTF. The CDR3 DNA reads TGTGCCAGCAGGTCCAGGGGAGACTATGGCTACACCTTC.

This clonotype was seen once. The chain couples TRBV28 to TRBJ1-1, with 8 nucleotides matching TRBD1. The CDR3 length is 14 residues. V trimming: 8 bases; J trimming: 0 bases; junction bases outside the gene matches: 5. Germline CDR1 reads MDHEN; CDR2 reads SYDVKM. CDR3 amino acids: CASWTRGLNTEAFF. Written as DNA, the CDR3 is TGTGCCAGCTGGACCAGGGGGCTGAACACTGAAGCTTTCTTT.

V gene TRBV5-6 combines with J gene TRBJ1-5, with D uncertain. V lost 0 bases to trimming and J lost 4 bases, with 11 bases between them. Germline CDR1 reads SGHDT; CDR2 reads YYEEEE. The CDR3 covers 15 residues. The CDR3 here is CASSLGIQPNQPQHF. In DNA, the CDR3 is TGTGCCAGCAGCTTGGGGATCCAGCCGAATCAGCCCCAGCATTTT.

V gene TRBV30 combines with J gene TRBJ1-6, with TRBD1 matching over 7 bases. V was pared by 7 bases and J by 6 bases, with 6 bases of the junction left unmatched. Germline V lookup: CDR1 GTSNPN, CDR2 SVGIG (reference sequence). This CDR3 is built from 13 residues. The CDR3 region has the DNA TGTGCCTCCACGGGACAGACTAATTCACCCCTCCACTTT. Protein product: CASTGQTNSPLHF.

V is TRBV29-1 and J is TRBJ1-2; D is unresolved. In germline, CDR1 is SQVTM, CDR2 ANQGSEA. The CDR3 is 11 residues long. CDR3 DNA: TGCGCCGGCGCGGGCGATGATGGCTACACCTTC. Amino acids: CAGAGDDGYTF.

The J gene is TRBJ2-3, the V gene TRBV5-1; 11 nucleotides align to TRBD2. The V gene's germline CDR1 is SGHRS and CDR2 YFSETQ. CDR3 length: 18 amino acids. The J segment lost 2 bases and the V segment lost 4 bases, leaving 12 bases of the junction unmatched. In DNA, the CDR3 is TGCGCCAGCAGCGCCCCACTACTAGCGGGGGTTGACACAGATACGCAGTATTTT. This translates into CASSAPLLAGVDTDTQYF.

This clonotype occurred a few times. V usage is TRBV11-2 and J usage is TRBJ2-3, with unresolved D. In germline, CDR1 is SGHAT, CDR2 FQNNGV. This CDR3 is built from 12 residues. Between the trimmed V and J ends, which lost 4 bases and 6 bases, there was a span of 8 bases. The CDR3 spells CASSYSSDTQYF. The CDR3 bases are TGTGCCAGCAGCTATAGTTCGGATACGCAGTATTTT.

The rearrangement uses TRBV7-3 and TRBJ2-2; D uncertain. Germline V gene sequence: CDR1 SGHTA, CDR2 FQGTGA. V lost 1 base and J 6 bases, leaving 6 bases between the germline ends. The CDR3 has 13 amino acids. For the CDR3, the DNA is TGTGCCAGCAGCTTAAAAGGGTCCGGGGAGCTGTTTTTT. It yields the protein CASSLKGSGELFF.

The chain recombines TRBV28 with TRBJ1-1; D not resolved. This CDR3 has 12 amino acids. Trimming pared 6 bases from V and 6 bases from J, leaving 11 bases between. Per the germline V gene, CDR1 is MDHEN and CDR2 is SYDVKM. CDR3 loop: CASRSIVAEAFF. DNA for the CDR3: TGTGCCAGCAGATCCATAGTGGCTGAAGCTTTCTTT.

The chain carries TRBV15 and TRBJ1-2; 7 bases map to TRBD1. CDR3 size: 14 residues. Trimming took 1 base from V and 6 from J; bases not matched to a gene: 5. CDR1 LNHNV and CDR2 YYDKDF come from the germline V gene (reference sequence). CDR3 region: CATSRGQGYHGYTF. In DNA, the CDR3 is TGTGCCACCAGCAGAGGACAGGGTTATCATGGCTACACCTTC.

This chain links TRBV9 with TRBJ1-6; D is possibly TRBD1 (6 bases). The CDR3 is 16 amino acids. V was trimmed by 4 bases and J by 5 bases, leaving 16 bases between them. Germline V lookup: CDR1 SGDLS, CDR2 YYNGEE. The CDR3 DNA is TGTGCCAGCAGCCCCCGTCCGGGACACAATAATTCACCCCTCCACTTT. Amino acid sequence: CASSPRPGHNNSPLHF.

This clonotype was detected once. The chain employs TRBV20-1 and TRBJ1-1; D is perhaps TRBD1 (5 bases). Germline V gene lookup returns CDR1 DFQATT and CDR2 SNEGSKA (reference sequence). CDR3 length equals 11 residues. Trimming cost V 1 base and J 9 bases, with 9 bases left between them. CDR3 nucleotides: TGCAGTGCTAGAGTCGGGGCCCAAGCTTTCTTT. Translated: CSARVGAQAFF.

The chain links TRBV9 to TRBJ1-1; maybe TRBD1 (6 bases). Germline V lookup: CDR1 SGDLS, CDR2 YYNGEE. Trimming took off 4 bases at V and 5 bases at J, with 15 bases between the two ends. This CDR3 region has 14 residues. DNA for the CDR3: TGTGCCAGCAGCCGAGAGACAGGACGGACTGAAGCTTTCTTT. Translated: CASSRETGRTEAFF.

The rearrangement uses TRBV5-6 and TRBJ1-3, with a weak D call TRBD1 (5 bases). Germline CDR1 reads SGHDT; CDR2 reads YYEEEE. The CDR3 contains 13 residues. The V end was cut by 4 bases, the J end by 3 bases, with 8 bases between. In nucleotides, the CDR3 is TGTGCCAGCAGCCCGACAGTTGGAAACACCATATATTTT. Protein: CASSPTVGNTIYF.

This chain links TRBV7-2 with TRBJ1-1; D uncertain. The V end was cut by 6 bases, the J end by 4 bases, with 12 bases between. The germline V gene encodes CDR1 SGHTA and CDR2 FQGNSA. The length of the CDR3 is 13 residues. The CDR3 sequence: CASSYPEVTEAFF. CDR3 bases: TGTGCCAGCAGTTATCCCGAGGTCACTGAAGCTTTCTTT.

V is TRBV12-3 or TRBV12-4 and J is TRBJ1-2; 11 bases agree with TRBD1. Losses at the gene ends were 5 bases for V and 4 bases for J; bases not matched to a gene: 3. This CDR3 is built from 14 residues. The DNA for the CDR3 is TGTGCCAGCAGTGGGGGACAGGGGGGCTATGGCTACACCTTC. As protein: CASSGGQGGYGYTF.

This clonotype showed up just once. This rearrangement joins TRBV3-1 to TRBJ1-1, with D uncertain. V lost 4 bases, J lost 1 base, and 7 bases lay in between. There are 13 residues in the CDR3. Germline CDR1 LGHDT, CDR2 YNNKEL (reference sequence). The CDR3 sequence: CASSPRGNTEAFF. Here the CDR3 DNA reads TGTGCCAGCAGCCCCCGCGGGAACACTGAAGCTTTCTTT.

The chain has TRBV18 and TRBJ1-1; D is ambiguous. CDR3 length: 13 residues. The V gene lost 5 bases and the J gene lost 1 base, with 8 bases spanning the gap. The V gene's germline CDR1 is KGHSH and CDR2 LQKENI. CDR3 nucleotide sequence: TGTGCCAGCTCATGGGAACAGAACACTGAAGCTTTCTTT. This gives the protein CASSWEQNTEAFF.

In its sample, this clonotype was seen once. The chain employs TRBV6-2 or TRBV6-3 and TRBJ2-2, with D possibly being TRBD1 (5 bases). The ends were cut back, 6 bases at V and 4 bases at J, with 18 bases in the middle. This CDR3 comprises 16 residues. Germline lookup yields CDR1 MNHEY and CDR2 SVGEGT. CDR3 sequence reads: CASRPDQGPGTGELFF. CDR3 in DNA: TGTGCCAGCAGACCTGACCAGGGCCCCGGCACCGGGGAGCTGTTTTTT.

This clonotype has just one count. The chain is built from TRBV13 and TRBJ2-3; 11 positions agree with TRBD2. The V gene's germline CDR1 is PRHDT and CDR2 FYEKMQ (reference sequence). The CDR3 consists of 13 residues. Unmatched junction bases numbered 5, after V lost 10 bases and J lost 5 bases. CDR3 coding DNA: TGTGCCACCGCTAGCGGGGGGAGAGATACGCAGTATTTT. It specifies CATASGGRDTQYF. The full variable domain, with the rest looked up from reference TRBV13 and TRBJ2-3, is AAGVIQSPRHLIKEKRETATLKCYPIPRHDTVYWYQQGPGQDPQFLISFYEKMQSDKGSIPDRFSAQQFSDYHSELNMSSLELGDSALYFCATASGGRDTQYFGPGTRLTVL.

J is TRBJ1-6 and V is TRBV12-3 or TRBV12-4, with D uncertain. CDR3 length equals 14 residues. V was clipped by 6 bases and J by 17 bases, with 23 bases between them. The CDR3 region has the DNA TGTGCCAGCAGAGCCCGTTCAGGTGTCTCCTACATCCACTTT. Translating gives CASRARSGVSYIHF.

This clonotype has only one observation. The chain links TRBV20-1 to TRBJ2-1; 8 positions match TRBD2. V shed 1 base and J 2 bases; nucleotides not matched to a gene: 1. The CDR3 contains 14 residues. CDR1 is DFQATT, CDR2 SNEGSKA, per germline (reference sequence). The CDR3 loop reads CSARAGGAYNEQFF. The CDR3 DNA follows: TGCAGTGCTAGAGCCGGGGGGGCCTACAATGAGCAGTTCTTC.

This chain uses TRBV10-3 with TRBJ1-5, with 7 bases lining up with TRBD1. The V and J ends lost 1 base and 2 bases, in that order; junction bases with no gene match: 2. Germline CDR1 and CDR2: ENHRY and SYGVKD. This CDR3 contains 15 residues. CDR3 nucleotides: TGTGCCATCAGTGAGTTTCAGGGGGGCAATCAGCCCCAGCATTTT. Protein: CAISEFQGGNQPQHF.

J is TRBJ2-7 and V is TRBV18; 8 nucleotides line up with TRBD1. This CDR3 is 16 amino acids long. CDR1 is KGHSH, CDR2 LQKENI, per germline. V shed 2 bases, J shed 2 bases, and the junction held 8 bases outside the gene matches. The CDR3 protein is CASSPVRTGQTYEQYF. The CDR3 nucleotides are TGTGCCAGCTCACCAGTTCGGACAGGGCAGACCTACGAGCAGTACTTC.